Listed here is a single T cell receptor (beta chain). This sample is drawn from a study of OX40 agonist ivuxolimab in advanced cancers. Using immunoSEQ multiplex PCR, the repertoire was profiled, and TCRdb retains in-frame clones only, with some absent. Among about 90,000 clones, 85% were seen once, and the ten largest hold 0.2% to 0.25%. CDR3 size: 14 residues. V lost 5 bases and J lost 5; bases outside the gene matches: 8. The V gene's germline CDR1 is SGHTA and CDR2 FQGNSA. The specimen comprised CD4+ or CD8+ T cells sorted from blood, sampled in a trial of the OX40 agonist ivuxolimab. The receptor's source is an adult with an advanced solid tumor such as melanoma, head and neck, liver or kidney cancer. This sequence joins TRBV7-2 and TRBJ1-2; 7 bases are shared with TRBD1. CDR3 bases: TGTGCCAGCAGCCCGGCGAGGGGGCTTTATGGCTACACCTTC. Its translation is CASSPARGLYGYTF.